A single sample is the source of the 32 T cell receptor beta chains below, sequenced in a study of T cells expressing NK-cell markers. TCRdb reprocessed the 5' RACE reads, keeping one entry per CDR3 protein, no DNA. In total, the table holds 150,000 or so distinct CDR3 sequences. The specimen was blood T cells: a sorted CD56 or NKG2C T cell subset, CD4+ or CD8+ T cells, or bulk PBMC T cells (not recorded which). These receptor sequences come from a woman aged 45-65 years in good health.

The J gene is TRBJ2-3, the V gene TRBV9. CDR3 size: 14 residues. The germline V gene has CDR1 SGDLS and CDR2 YYNGEE. CDR3: CASSVEDSTDTQYF.

The chain couples TRBV9 to TRBJ2-2; the TCRdb call, TRBD1, lacks DNA for checking. CDR3 length: 15 residues. Looked up from germline, CDR1 is SGDLS and CDR2 is YYNGEE. The CDR3 is CASSAPGGGTGELFF.

The chain employs TRBV5-6 and TRBJ2-2; TCRdb's D call, TRBD1, is unchecked because there is no DNA. CDR1 is SGHDT, CDR2 YYEEEE, per germline. The CDR3 spans 16 residues. This CDR3 reads CASSFPGSPNTGELFF. The whole variable domain, remainder taken from reference TRBV5-6 and TRBJ2-2, is DAGVTQSPTHLIKTRGQQVTLRCSPKSGHDTVSWYQQALGQGPQFIFQYYEEEERQRGNFPDRFSGHQFPNYSSELNVNALLLGDSALYLCASSFPGSPNTGELFFGEGSRLTVL.

The gene calls are TRBV14 and TRBJ2-2. The CDR3 loop spans 13 amino acids. The germline CDR1 and CDR2 sequences are SGHDN and FVKESK. CDR3 sequence: CASSQDRAGELFF.

This rearrangement joins TRBV2 to TRBJ1-1. The germline CDR1 and CDR2 sequences are SNHLY and FYNNEI. The CDR3 contains 12 residues. The CDR3 loop is CASSEGHLEAFF.

This sequence joins TRBV13 and TRBJ2-5; TCRdb designates TRBD1, a call that cannot be tested without DNA. This CDR3 is 14 amino acids long. Germline loops: CDR1 PRHDT, CDR2 FYEKMQ (reference sequence). The CDR3 loop reads CASSLKGLQETQYF.

The chain employs TRBV2 and TRBJ1-2. Looked up from germline, CDR1 is SNHLY and CDR2 is FYNNEI. The CDR3 extends over 15 amino acids. This CDR3 reads CASSEMVDGNYGYTF. Looking up the rest from reference TRBV2 and TRBJ1-2 gives the full variable domain: EPEVTQTPSHQVTQMGQEVILRCVPISNHLYFYWYRQILGQKVEFLVSFYNNEISEKSEIFDDQFSVERPDGSNFTLKIRSTKLEDSAMYFCASSEMVDGNYGYTFGSGTRLTVV.

V is TRBV12-3 or TRBV12-4 and J is TRBJ2-1; TCRdb gives TRBD1 as the D gene, but with no DNA this cannot be confirmed. CDR3 length: 14 residues. The CDR3 sequence is CATTLGTAYNEQFF.

V and J are TRBV6-7 and TRBJ1-6; TCRdb lists TRBD1, though no DNA is available to test this call. TRBV6-7 falls under the ORF class, with uncertain function. This CDR3 region has 15 residues. The CDR3 region is CASSIGDRRDSPLHF.

This sequence joins TRBV12-3 or TRBV12-4 and TRBJ2-2; no DNA is available, so the TRBD1 call from TCRdb remains unchecked. This CDR3 is 14 amino acids long. This CDR3 is CASSFRGNTGELFF.

The chain employs TRBV27 and TRBJ2-3; the TCRdb D gene call, TRBD2, has no DNA to confirm it. Germline V lookup: CDR1 MNHEY, CDR2 SMNVEV (reference sequence). The CDR3 runs 21 residues. The CDR3 here is CASSLSGPPTSGRASTDTQYF.

This chain connects TRBV19 to TRBJ2-1; TCRdb calls TRBD2, which cannot be checked without DNA. The CDR3 is 13 amino acids. Germline CDR1 is LNHDA and CDR2 is SQIVND (reference sequence). The CDR3 sequence is CASTSGSVDEQFF.

The V and J genes are TRBV29-1 and TRBJ2-1; as DNA is missing, the TRBD1 call by TCRdb cannot be tested. In germline, CDR1 is SQVTM, CDR2 ANQGSEA. The CDR3 runs to 11 residues. This CDR3 is CSVWLERGQFF.

This chain's CDR3 is CASSLAGNWIDTQYF. The gene calls are TRBV5-6 and TRBJ2-3. This CDR3 comprises 15 residues. CDR1 and CDR2 from the germline V gene are SGHDT and YYEEEE.

The chain couples TRBV7-9 to TRBJ2-1; the D gene TCRdb calls, TRBD1, cannot be checked with no DNA. Germline CDR1 is SEHNR and CDR2 is FQNEAQ (reference sequence). This CDR3 spans 12 amino acids. The CDR3 loop is CAGQGSYNEQFF.

This sequence joins TRBV12-3 or TRBV12-4 and TRBJ2-5; absent DNA, TCRdb's TRBD1 call cannot be checked. This CDR3 is 20 amino acids long. The CDR3 loop is CASSFRTHYRDTKEQETQYF.

V gene TRBV12-3 or TRBV12-4 combines with J gene TRBJ2-3; no DNA is available, so the TRBD2 call from TCRdb remains unchecked. This CDR3 is built from 16 residues. CDR3 loop: CATQGLAGPYTDTQYF.

This chain connects TRBV7-6 to TRBJ2-1; absent DNA, TCRdb's TRBD2 call cannot be checked. This CDR3 region has 18 residues. Per the germline V gene, CDR1 is SGHVS and CDR2 is FNYEAQ. The CDR3 sequence: CASSLEGTSGRARDEQFF.

The genes are TRBV27 and TRBJ1-2; TCRdb calls TRBD1, which cannot be checked without DNA. CDR1 MNHEY and CDR2 SMNVEV come from the germline V gene (reference sequence). The CDR3 contains 17 residues. Here the CDR3 reads CASSSYTVTTGNYGYTF.

The V call is TRBV30, the J call TRBJ2-1; TCRdb returns TRBD2, unconfirmable since there is no DNA. Looked up from germline, CDR1 is GTSNPN and CDR2 is SVGIG (reference sequence). The CDR3 is made up of 14 amino acids. CDR3 residues: CAWSSGQGGNEQFF.

The chain employs TRBV11-2 and TRBJ1-1. Germline V gene lookup returns CDR1 SGHAT and CDR2 FQNNGV. This CDR3 spans 14 amino acids. CDR3: CASSLDLLWAEAFF.

The rearrangement uses TRBV5-6 and TRBJ2-1; lacking DNA, the TRBD2 call made by TCRdb goes unchecked. Germline lookup yields CDR1 SGHDT and CDR2 YYEEEE. The CDR3 spans 18 residues. CDR3 amino acids: CASSLGLAGGRSYNEQFF.

This chain uses TRBV15 with TRBJ2-7. Germline V gene sequence: CDR1 LNHNV, CDR2 YYDKDF (reference sequence). The CDR3 has 14 residues. The CDR3: CATSRTPDSYEQYF.

The chain has TRBV29-1 and TRBJ2-7; TCRdb calls TRBD1, which cannot be checked without DNA. This CDR3 has 13 amino acids. CDR1 and CDR2 (germline): SQVTM, ANQGSEA. CDR3 sequence reads: CSVTGVAGYEQYF.

The gene calls are TRBV4-2 and TRBJ2-2. There are 14 residues in the CDR3. Germline-derived CDR1 and CDR2 are LGHNA and YNFKEQ. This CDR3 reads CASSQVWTTGELFF.

The V call is TRBV6-1, the J call TRBJ2-1; TCRdb names TRBD2, which stays unverified in the absence of DNA. The V gene's germline CDR1 is MNHNS and CDR2 SASEGT. CDR3 length: 16 residues. The CDR3: CASGGGAGEAYNEQFF.

The chain is built from TRBV11-2 and TRBJ2-1; without DNA, the TCRdb call of TRBD2 cannot be checked. The length of the CDR3 is 15 residues. Per germline, CDR1 SGHAT and CDR2 FQNNGV. CDR3 amino acids: CASSLSSTSGREQFF.

The chain combines TRBV6-1 with TRBJ2-7; the D call of TRBD1 rests on TCRdb alone, since no DNA is present to check it. The CDR3 has 15 residues. The germline gives CDR1 MNHNS, CDR2 SASEGT. This chain's CDR3 is CASRAQGFGTYEQYF.

This chain uses TRBV2 with TRBJ2-7; TCRdb designates TRBD1, a call that cannot be tested without DNA. Germline lookup yields CDR1 SNHLY and CDR2 FYNNEI. The length of the CDR3 is 13 residues. This chain's CDR3 is CARAGQHTYEQYF.

The gene calls are TRBV6-6 and TRBJ2-7; TCRdb indicates TRBD2, and absent DNA this call remains unverified. CDR1 MNHNY and CDR2 SVGAGI come from the germline V gene (reference sequence). The CDR3 has 11 amino acids. CDR3 protein: CASSESPEQYF.

The chain couples TRBV12-3 or TRBV12-4 to TRBJ1-5. CDR3 length: 15 amino acids. CDR3 protein: CASTSSGWNNQPQHF.

The V and J genes are TRBV29-1 and TRBJ2-1; TCRdb lists TRBD2, though no DNA is available to test this call. CDR1 and CDR2 from the germline V gene are SQVTM and ANQGSEA. The CDR3 loop spans 14 amino acids. The CDR3 reads CGLAGVVGYNEQFF.